Listed here is a single TCR beta chain. Its antigen is not identified. Clones were sequenced by immunoSEQ multiplex PCR, and TCRdb holds only the in-frame ones, with some missing. The sample records about 1.5 million clones, around 97% being singletons. The source of the sample is a study of shared clonotypes between healthy human individuals. Turning to the study itself: The study drew on two women and a few men aged 18 to 49 as donors. Study-level points and caveats: Approximately 5% was the fraction of naive CD4 clonotypes found shared across several donors.

The CDR3 sequence is 15 residues long. CDR1 is MGHRA and CDR2 is YSYEKL in the germline V gene. Trimming shortened V by 2 bases and J by 1 base, and 12 bases separated the two germline ends. In the CD4+ fraction, cells were divided into CD45RA+ naive and CD45RA-negative memory subsets. This sequence originates from a man aged 30-40 years in good health. Sequencing was done on a sample of naive CD4+ T cells sorted from blood. The subset denotes: CD45RA+ positively selected. The rearrangement joins TRBV4-1 to TRBJ2-7; TRBD2 is a possible D gene (5 bases). The DNA of the CDR3 is TGCGCCAGCAGCCAATTTAGCGTACCTTCCTACGAGCAGTACTTC. Encoded protein: CASSQFSVPSYEQYF.